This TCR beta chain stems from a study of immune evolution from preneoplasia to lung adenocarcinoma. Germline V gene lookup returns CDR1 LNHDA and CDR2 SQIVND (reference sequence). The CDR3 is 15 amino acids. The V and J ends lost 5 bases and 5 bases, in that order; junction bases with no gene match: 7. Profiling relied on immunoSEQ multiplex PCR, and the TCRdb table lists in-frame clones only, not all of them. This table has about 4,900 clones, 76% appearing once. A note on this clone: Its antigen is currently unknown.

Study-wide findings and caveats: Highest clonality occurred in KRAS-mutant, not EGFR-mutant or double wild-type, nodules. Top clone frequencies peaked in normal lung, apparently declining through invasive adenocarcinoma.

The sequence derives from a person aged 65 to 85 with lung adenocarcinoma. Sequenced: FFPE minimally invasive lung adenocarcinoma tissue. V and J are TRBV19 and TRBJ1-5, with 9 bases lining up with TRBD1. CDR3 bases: TGTGCCAGTAGTGTCATTTGGACAGGGGATCAGCCCCAGCATTTT. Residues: CASSVIWTGDQPQHF.